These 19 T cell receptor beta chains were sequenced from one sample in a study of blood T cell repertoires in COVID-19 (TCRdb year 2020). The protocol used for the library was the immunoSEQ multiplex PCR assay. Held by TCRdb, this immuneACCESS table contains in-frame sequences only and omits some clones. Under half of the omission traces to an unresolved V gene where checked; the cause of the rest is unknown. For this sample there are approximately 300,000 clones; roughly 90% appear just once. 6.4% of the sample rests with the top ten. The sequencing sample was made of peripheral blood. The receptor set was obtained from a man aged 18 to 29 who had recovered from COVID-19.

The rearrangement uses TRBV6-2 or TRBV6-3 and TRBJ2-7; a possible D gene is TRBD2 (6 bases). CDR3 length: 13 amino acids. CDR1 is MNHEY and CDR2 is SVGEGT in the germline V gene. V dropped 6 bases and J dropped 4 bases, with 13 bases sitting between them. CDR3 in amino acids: CASSGGRAYEQYF. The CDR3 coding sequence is TGTGCCAGCAGCGGAGGGAGAGCATACGAGCAGTACTTC.

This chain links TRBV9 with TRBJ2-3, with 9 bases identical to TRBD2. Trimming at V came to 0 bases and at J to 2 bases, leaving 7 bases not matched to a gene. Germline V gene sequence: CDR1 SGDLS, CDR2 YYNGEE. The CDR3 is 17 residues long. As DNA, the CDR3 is TGTGCCAGCAGCGTAGATCTGCGGGGGGGCCTCACAGATACGCAGTATTTT. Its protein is CASSVDLRGGLTDTQYF.

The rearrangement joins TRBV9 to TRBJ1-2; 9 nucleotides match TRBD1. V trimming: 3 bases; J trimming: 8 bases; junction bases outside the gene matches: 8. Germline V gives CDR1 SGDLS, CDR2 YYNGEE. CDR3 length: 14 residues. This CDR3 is CASSAGTGFNGYTF. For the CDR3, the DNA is TGTGCCAGCAGCGCCGGGACAGGGTTCAACGGCTACACCTTC.

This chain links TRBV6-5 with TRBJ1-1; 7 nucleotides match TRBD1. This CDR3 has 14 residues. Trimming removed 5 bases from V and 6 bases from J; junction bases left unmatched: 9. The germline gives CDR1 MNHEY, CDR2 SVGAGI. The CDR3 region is CASSTQTGSAEAFF. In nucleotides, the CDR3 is TGTGCCAGCAGTACTCAGACAGGGTCGGCTGAAGCTTTCTTT.

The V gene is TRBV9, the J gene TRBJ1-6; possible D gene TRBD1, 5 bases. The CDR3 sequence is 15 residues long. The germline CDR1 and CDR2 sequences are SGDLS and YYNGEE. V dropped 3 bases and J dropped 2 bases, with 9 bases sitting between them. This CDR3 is CASSAGYAYNSPLHF. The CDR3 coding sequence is TGTGCCAGCAGCGCAGGGTACGCCTATAATTCACCCCTCCACTTT.

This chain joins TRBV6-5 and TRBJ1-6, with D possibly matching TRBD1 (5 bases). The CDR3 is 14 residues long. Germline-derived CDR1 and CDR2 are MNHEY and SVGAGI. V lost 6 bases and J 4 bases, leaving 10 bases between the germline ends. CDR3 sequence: CASRRQKYNSPLHF. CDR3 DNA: TGTGCCAGCAGAAGACAGAAGTATAATTCACCCCTCCACTTT.

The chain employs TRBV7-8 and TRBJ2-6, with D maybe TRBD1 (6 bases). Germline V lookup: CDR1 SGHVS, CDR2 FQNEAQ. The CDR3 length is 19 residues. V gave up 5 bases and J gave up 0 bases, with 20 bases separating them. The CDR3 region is CASSPTWWDTHSGANVLTF. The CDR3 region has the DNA TGTGCCAGCAGCCCTACTTGGTGGGACACCCACTCTGGGGCCAACGTCCTGACTTTC.

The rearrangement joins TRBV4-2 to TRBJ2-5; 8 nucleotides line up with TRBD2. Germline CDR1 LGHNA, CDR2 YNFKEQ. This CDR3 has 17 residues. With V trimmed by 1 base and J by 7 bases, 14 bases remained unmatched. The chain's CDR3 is CASSQGWAASGGATQYF. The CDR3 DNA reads TGTGCCAGCAGCCAAGGCTGGGCGGCGAGCGGGGGCGCGACCCAGTACTTC.

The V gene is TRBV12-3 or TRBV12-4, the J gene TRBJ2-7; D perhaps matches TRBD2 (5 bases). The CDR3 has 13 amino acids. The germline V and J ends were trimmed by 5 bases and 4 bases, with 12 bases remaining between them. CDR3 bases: TGTGCCAGCAGTCAGCCGGGAAGATACGAGCAGTACTTC. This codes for CASSQPGRYEQYF.

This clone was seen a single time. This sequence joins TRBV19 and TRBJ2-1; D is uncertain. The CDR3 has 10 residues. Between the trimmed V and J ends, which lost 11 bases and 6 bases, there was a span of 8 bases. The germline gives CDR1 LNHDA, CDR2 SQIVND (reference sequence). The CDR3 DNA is TGTGCCTCTAGTGGCAATGAGCAGTTCTTC. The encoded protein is CASSGNEQFF.

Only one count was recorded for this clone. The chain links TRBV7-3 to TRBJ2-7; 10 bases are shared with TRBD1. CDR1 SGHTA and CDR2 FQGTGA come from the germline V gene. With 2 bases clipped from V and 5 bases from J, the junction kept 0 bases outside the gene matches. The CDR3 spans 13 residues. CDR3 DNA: TGTGCCAGCAGCTTAGGGACAGGGGACGAGCAGTACTTC. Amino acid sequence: CASSLGTGDEQYF.

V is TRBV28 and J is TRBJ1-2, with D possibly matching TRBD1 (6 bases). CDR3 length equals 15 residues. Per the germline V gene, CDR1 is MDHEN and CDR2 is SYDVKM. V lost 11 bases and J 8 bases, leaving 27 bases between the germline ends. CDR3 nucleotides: TGTGCCGTCTTTGGGACATCCCGGGTCCTGCAGGGCTACACCTTC. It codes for CAVFGTSRVLQGYTF.

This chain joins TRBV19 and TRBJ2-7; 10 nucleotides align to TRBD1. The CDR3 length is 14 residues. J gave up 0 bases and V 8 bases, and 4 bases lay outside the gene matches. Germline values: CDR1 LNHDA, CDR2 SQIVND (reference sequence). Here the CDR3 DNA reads TGTGCCAGTGCTGGGACAGGGGCCTCCTACGAGCAGTACTTC. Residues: CASAGTGASYEQYF. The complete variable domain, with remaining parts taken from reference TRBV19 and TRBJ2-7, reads DGGITQSPKYLFRKEGQNVTLSCEQNLNHDAMYWYRQDPGQGLRLIYYSQIVNDFQKGDIAEGYSVSREKKESFPLTVTSAQKNPTAFYLCASAGTGASYEQYFGPGTRLTVT.

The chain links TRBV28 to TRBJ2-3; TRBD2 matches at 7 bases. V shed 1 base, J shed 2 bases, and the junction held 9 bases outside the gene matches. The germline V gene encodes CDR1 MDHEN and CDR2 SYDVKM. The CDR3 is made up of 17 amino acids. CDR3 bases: TGTGCCAGCAGTTTATTTTCGGGGGGAGGGCCCACAGATACGCAGTATTTT. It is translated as CASSLFSGGGPTDTQYF.

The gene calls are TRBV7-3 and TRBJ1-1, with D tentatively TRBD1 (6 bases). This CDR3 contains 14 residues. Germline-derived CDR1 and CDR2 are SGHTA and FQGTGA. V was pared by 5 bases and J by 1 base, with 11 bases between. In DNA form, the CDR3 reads TGTGCCAGCAGCGTACCACAGGGGAACACTGAAGCTTTCTTT. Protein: CASSVPQGNTEAFF.

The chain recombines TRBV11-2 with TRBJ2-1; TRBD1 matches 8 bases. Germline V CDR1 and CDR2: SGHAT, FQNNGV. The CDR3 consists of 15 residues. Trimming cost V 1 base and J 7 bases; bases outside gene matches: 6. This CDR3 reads CASSLGQGAGNEQFF. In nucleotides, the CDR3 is TGTGCCAGCAGCTTAGGGCAGGGGGCTGGTAATGAGCAGTTCTTC.

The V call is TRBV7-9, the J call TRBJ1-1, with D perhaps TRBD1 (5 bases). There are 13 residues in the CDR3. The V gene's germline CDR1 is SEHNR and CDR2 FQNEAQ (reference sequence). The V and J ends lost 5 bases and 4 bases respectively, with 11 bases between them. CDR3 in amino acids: CASSQDGGTEAFF. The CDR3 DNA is TGTGCCAGCAGCCAGGACGGGGGCACTGAAGCTTTCTTT.

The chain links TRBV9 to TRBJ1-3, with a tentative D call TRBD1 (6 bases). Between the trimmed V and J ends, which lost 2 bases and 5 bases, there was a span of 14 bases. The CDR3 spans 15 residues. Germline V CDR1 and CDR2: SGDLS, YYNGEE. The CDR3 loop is CASSVTGVGRNTIYF. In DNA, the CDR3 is TGTGCCAGCAGCGTGACAGGCGTGGGCAGAAACACCATATATTTT.

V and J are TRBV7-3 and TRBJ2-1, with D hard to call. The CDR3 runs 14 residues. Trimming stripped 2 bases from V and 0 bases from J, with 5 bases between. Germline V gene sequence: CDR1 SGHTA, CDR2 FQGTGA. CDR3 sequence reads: CASSLLGSYNEQFF. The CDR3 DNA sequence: TGTGCCAGCAGCTTACTAGGCTCCTACAATGAGCAGTTCTTC.